The 13 T cell receptor beta chains given below trace back to one sample, sequenced in a study of blood T cell repertoires in COVID-19. Assay used: immunoSEQ multiplex PCR; TCRdb lists only in-frame clones, some missing. The table lists around 200,000 clones, about 89% of them singletons, with more than 0.75% in the top ten. The specimen sequenced was PBMCs or T cells enriched from blood (not recorded which). The origin of the receptors is a woman younger than 30 who had recovered from COVID-19.

V usage is TRBV11-2 and J usage is TRBJ2-2, with 7 bases matching TRBD1. In germline, CDR1 is SGHAT, CDR2 FQNNGV. V shed 4 bases and J 5 bases; nucleotides not matched to a gene: 7. The CDR3 runs 15 residues. CDR3 residues: CASSWGPGQTGELFF. The CDR3 DNA reads as TGTGCCAGCAGCTGGGGACCGGGACAGACCGGGGAGCTGTTTTTT.

This clone has only a few counts. This chain joins TRBV9 and TRBJ1-1; no clear D gene. The CDR3 totals 15 residues. In germline, CDR1 is SGDLS, CDR2 YYNGEE. V was trimmed by 0 bases and J by 1 base, leaving 10 bases between them. The CDR3 sequence: CASSVATTPNTEAFF. The CDR3 nucleotides read TGTGCCAGCAGCGTAGCTACGACACCGAACACTGAAGCTTTCTTT.

This sequence joins TRBV20-1 and TRBJ2-1; 8 bases match TRBD2. Per germline, CDR1 DFQATT and CDR2 SNEGSKA (reference sequence). V dropped 3 bases and J dropped 5; count of bases not matched to a gene: 12. The CDR3 consists of 16 residues. The CDR3 spells CSASISRTSMNNEQFF. The DNA of the CDR3 is TGCAGTGCTAGTATCTCCCGGACTAGCATGAACAATGAGCAGTTCTTC.

The chain uses TRBV5-1 and TRBJ1-6; D is perhaps TRBD1 (6 bases). Per the germline V gene, CDR1 is SGHRS and CDR2 is YFSETQ. The CDR3 runs to 16 residues. Trimming took 0 bases from V and 7 from J, leaving 14 bases between them. DNA for the CDR3: TGCGCCAGCAGCTTGGTCGAACAGGGTAGGAATTCACCCCTCCACTTT. Its translation: CASSLVEQGRNSPLHF.

Only one count was recorded for this clone. The V and J genes are TRBV19 and TRBJ1-2; D is unclear. Trimming stripped 3 bases from V and 2 bases from J, with 13 bases between. Germline CDR1 reads LNHDA; CDR2 reads SQIVND (reference sequence). The CDR3 sequence is 15 residues long. CDR3 region: CASSMLAEVNYGYTF. Written as DNA, the CDR3 is TGTGCCAGTAGTATGTTGGCAGAAGTAAACTATGGCTACACCTTC.

On this clone: One end of the junction varies from germline; a read error may be responsible. The CDR3 loop reads CASSSPLSQETQYF. DNA for the CDR3: TGTGCCAGCTCATCACCACTGAGTCAAGAGACCCAGTACTTC. This chain connects TRBV18 to TRBJ2-5; unclear D gene. The CDR3 loop spans 14 amino acids. Germline V lookup: CDR1 KGHSH, CDR2 LQKENI.

The V and J genes are TRBV14 and TRBJ2-3; TRBD2 matches at 8 bases. Germline V lookup: CDR1 SGHDN, CDR2 FVKESK. J lost 3 bases, V lost 3 bases, and 11 bases had no gene match. The CDR3 has 17 residues. The DNA of the CDR3 is TGTGCCAGCAGCCATGGAGGTATAGCGGGACGAACAGATACGCAGTATTTT. It translates to CASSHGGIAGRTDTQYF.

The chain is built from TRBV29-1 and TRBJ2-7; D gene uncertain. V was pared by 4 bases and J by 5 bases, with 3 bases between. Germline V gene sequence: CDR1 SQVTM, CDR2 ANQGSEA. CDR3 length equals 9 residues. CDR3 in DNA: TGCAGCGTTGTAAACGAGCAGTACTTC. This translates into CSVVNEQYF.

The chain couples TRBV3-1 (or the pseudogene TRBV3-2) to TRBJ1-1; 7 nucleotides agree with TRBD1. In germline, CDR1 is LGHDT, CDR2 YNNKEL (reference sequence). This CDR3 comprises 19 residues. V shed 3 bases and J 0 bases; nucleotides not matched to a gene: 16. The CDR3 DNA reads TGTGCCAGCAGCCATACAGTCGGACAGGAAAGCCTTATGAACACTGAAGCTTTCTTT. This codes for CASSHTVGQESLMNTEAFF.

This clone was found once. The J gene is TRBJ2-4, the V gene TRBV28; tentative D call: TRBD1 (6 bases). Germline values: CDR1 MDHEN, CDR2 SYDVKM. The V end was cut by 2 bases, the J end by 8 bases, with 13 bases between. The CDR3 length is 14 residues. This CDR3 reads CASSLMGAQDIQYF. The CDR3 coding sequence is TGTGCCAGCAGTTTAATGGGGGCTCAGGACATTCAGTACTTC.

The chain recombines TRBV28 with TRBJ2-7, with 9 bases that match TRBD1. This CDR3 comprises 16 residues. CDR1 MDHEN and CDR2 SYDVKM come from the germline V gene. V shed 5 bases, J shed 3 bases, and the junction held 11 bases outside the gene matches. The CDR3 DNA reads TGTGCCAGCAGTACGACAGGGGGGCACTCCTACTACGAGCAGTACTTC. Protein: CASSTTGGHSYYEQYF.

This clone came up once. The chain is built from TRBV29-1 and TRBJ1-2; D perhaps matches TRBD1 (6 bases). The CDR3 length is 12 residues. Trimming shortened V by 5 bases and J by 3 bases, and 10 bases separated the two germline ends. Germline CDR1 is SQVTM and CDR2 is ANQGSEA. The CDR3 coding sequence is TGCAGCGTTATAGGGGGGGACTATGGCTACACCTTC. Translating gives CSVIGGDYGYTF.

This sequence joins TRBV9 and TRBJ1-2; 7 nucleotides align to TRBD1. This CDR3 spans 18 amino acids. Trimming took 3 bases from V and 2 from J; bases not matched to a gene: 16. The germline CDR1 and CDR2 sequences are SGDLS and YYNGEE. Written as DNA, the CDR3 is TGTGCCAGCAGCGAGTACAGGGGACAGATGGAAACAAACTATGGCTACACCTTC. Translating gives CASSEYRGQMETNYGYTF.